These T cell receptor beta chains were read from a single sample in a study of identical twins. A single record per CDR3 protein comes from TCRdb applying MiXCR to the 5' RACE reads. The sample records about 520,000 distinct CDR3 sequences, roughly a fifth being singletons. This same sample was also part of a study on T cells expressing NK-cell markers.

The sequenced material came from CD4+ T cells sorted from blood. All receptors come from a woman under 30 in good health. The CDR3 runs from the conserved cysteine through the conserved F or W. D genes are given only for firm matches. Only part of the rows carry a size: once, few, many, or a class if the clone is expanded.

cdr3_nt: TGCGCCAGCCGAGAGCGGGGGGACACCGGGGAGCTGTTTTTT
cdr3_aa: CASRERGDTGELFF
clone_size: -
j_call: TRBJ2-2
cdr3_length: 14
d_call: TRBD2
v_call: TRBV5-1

cdr3_nt: TGCGCCAGCAGCCACCCCACACAGGGGTTGGACAATGAGCAGTTCTTC
cdr3_aa: CASSHPTQGLDNEQFF
clone_size: -
j_call: TRBJ2-1
cdr3_length: 16
d_call: TRBD1
v_call: TRBV5-1

cdr3_nt: TGCAGTGCTCAACATCCAACTAATGAAAAACTGTTTTTT
cdr3_aa: CSAQHPTNEKLFF
clone_size: -
j_call: TRBJ1-4
cdr3_length: 13
d_call: -
v_call: TRBV20-1

cdr3_nt: TGTGCCAGCAGTGGAGGCAATGAGCAGTTCTTC
cdr3_aa: CASSGGNEQFF
clone_size: many
j_call: TRBJ2-1
cdr3_length: 11
d_call: -
v_call: TRBV2

cdr3_nt: TGTGCCAGCAGCTTAGCGACTAGCGGGAGGGAAGAGACCCAGTACTTC
cdr3_aa: CASSLATSGREETQYF
clone_size: -
j_call: TRBJ2-5
cdr3_length: 16
d_call: TRBD2
v_call: TRBV7-2

cdr3_nt: TGTGCCAGCAGTTTAGCGGGGGGGGACAATGAGCAGTTCTTC
cdr3_aa: CASSLAGGDNEQFF
clone_size: many
j_call: TRBJ2-1
cdr3_length: 14
d_call: TRBD2
v_call: TRBV12-3/TRBV12-4

cdr3_nt: TGTGCCAGCAGCTTAGCGTATCGACAGAACAATGAGCAGTTCTTC
cdr3_aa: CASSLAYRQNNEQFF
clone_size: -
j_call: TRBJ2-1
cdr3_length: 15
d_call: -
v_call: TRBV7-2

cdr3_nt: TGTGCCAGCAGCCCCCTACCTAGGACTAGCGGTAAGGGGAAGTACTTC
cdr3_aa: CASSPLPRTSGKGKYF
clone_size: few
j_call: TRBJ2-7
cdr3_length: 16
d_call: TRBD2
v_call: TRBV6-1

cdr3_nt: TGCGCCAGCAGCCAAGTGGGGAGACTGAACACCGGGGAGCTGTTTTTT
cdr3_aa: CASSQVGRLNTGELFF
clone_size: few
j_call: TRBJ2-2
cdr3_length: 16
d_call: -
v_call: TRBV4-1

cdr3_nt: TGTGCCAGCAGTGAAGTAGCAGGGATCCATGAGCAGTTCTTC
cdr3_aa: CASSEVAGIHEQFF
clone_size: -
j_call: TRBJ2-1
cdr3_length: 14
d_call: -
v_call: TRBV2

cdr3_nt: TGCAGTGCTTCCGGCCCCACAGGTTGGCAGCCCCAGCATTTT
cdr3_aa: CSASGPTGWQPQHF
clone_size: few
j_call: TRBJ1-5
cdr3_length: 14
d_call: -
v_call: TRBV20-1

cdr3_nt: TGCAGTGCTGACCGAGGTGGGGTCCTCACAGATACGCAGTATTTT
cdr3_aa: CSADRGGVLTDTQYF
clone_size: -
j_call: TRBJ2-3
cdr3_length: 15
d_call: -
v_call: TRBV20-1

cdr3_nt: TGCAGTGCTAGAGGGGGGCGCGGGGCAGATACGCAGTATTTT
cdr3_aa: CSARGGRGADTQYF
clone_size: -
j_call: TRBJ2-3
cdr3_length: 14
d_call: -
v_call: TRBV20-1

cdr3_nt: TGCGCCAGCAGCATCGAGCGCACAGATACGCAGTATTTT
cdr3_aa: CASSIERTDTQYF
clone_size: -
j_call: TRBJ2-3
cdr3_length: 13
d_call: -
v_call: TRBV5-1

cdr3_nt: TGCGCCAGCAGCGGCAGTATGAACACTGAAGCTTTCTTT
cdr3_aa: CASSGSMNTEAFF
clone_size: few
j_call: TRBJ1-1
cdr3_length: 13
d_call: -
v_call: TRBV5-1

cdr3_nt: TGTGCCAGCAGTCTAATCGGGACATCTAATGGCTACACCTTC
cdr3_aa: CASSLIGTSNGYTF
clone_size: many
j_call: TRBJ1-2
cdr3_length: 14
d_call: -
v_call: TRBV12-3/TRBV12-4

cdr3_nt: TGTGCCAGCTCACCAACTAGAGGACTAGCGAACACCGGGGAGCTGTTTTTT
cdr3_aa: CASSPTRGLANTGELFF
clone_size: few
j_call: TRBJ2-2
cdr3_length: 17
d_call: TRBD2
v_call: TRBV18

cdr3_nt: TGTGCCAGCAGTCCCCTTTCGTCCGGGTTAAAGCAGCCCCAGCATTTT
cdr3_aa: CASSPLSSGLKQPQHF
clone_size: few
j_call: TRBJ1-5
cdr3_length: 16
d_call: -
v_call: TRBV6-1

cdr3_nt: TGTGCCAGCAGCTTAGCCTCTTGGAATTCACCCCTCCACTTT
cdr3_aa: CASSLASWNSPLHF
clone_size: once
j_call: TRBJ1-6
cdr3_length: 14
d_call: -
v_call: TRBV7-2

cdr3_nt: TGTGCCAGCAGTTCACCGGGACTAGCGGGATTCACGCAGTATTTT
cdr3_aa: CASSSPGLAGFTQYF
clone_size: -
j_call: TRBJ2-3
cdr3_length: 15
d_call: TRBD2
v_call: TRBV27

cdr3_nt: TGTGCCAGCAGATGGACAGGGGACGAGCAGTACTTC
cdr3_aa: CASRWTGDEQYF
clone_size: -
j_call: TRBJ2-7
cdr3_length: 12
d_call: TRBD1
v_call: TRBV6-2/TRBV6-3

cdr3_nt: TGTGCCAGCAGCCGCGACAGGATCTCCTACAATGAGCAGTTCTTC
cdr3_aa: CASSRDRISYNEQFF
clone_size: -
j_call: TRBJ2-1
cdr3_length: 15
d_call: -
v_call: TRBV3-1

cdr3_nt: TGTGCCAGCAGCCAATCGCGGACAGGGCGGACAGATACGCAGTATTTT
cdr3_aa: CASSQSRTGRTDTQYF
clone_size: -
j_call: TRBJ2-3
cdr3_length: 16
d_call: TRBD1
v_call: TRBV14

cdr3_nt: TGCGCCAGCAGCCCCGGACAGGGACCGAACACCGGGGAGCTGTTTTTT
cdr3_aa: CASSPGQGPNTGELFF
clone_size: -
j_call: TRBJ2-2
cdr3_length: 16
d_call: TRBD1
v_call: TRBV5-1

cdr3_nt: TGTGCCAGCAGCACCGGACGTTGGTCGGGCGAGCAGTACTTC
cdr3_aa: CASSTGRWSGEQYF
clone_size: few
j_call: TRBJ2-7
cdr3_length: 14
d_call: -
v_call: TRBV3-1

cdr3_nt: TGTGCCAGCAGTTACTGGGGGACAACGAACACCGGGGAGCTGTTTTTT
cdr3_aa: CASSYWGTTNTGELFF
clone_size: few
j_call: TRBJ2-2
cdr3_length: 16
d_call: -
v_call: TRBV6-5

cdr3_nt: TGCAGTGCTACCCGGGACTACTCCTACGAGCAGTACTTC
cdr3_aa: CSATRDYSYEQYF
clone_size: few
j_call: TRBJ2-7
cdr3_length: 13
d_call: TRBD2
v_call: TRBV20-1

cdr3_nt: TGCGCCAGCAGTCGAGGGGTACAAGAGACCCAGTACTTC
cdr3_aa: CASSRGVQETQYF
clone_size: -
j_call: TRBJ2-5
cdr3_length: 13
d_call: -
v_call: TRBV5-1

cdr3_nt: TGCAGTGCTACGACAGGGGATGGTCAGCCCCAGCATTTT
cdr3_aa: CSATTGDGQPQHF
clone_size: -
j_call: TRBJ1-5
cdr3_length: 13
d_call: TRBD1
v_call: TRBV20-1

cdr3_nt: TGTGCCAGCAGTTCCCGCTATACTTTGAGGTTTTCCTACGAGCAGTACTTC
cdr3_aa: CASSSRYTLRFSYEQYF
clone_size: -
j_call: TRBJ2-7
cdr3_length: 17
d_call: -
v_call: TRBV6-2/TRBV6-3

cdr3_nt: TGTGCCAGCAACCCCGGGACAGGTTTTGGGAATGAGCAGTTCTTC
cdr3_aa: CASNPGTGFGNEQFF
clone_size: -
j_call: TRBJ2-1
cdr3_length: 15
d_call: TRBD1
v_call: TRBV6-1

cdr3_nt: TGTGCCAGCAGCCAAACTAGCGGGAGGGCCTCATCCGAGCAGTACTTC
cdr3_aa: CASSQTSGRASSEQYF
clone_size: few
j_call: TRBJ2-7
cdr3_length: 16
d_call: TRBD2
v_call: TRBV7-2